This TCR beta chain was captured in a study of T cell responses to AZD1222 COVID-19 vaccine. The table came from immunoSEQ multiplex PCR; TCRdb's copy has only in-frame clones and leaves some out. The sample gives 140,000 to 150,000 clones, just over 85% of which show up once; roughly 5.1% is in the top ten. This clone was detected a few times. Trimming removed 3 bases from V and 7 bases from J, with 13 bases in between. The CDR3 is made up of 14 amino acids. Germline V gene sequence: CDR1 SNHLY, CDR2 FYNNEI. The TCR originated in an adult who received the AZD1222 COVID-19 vaccine. This sample comprised peripheral blood, obtained 28 days after the second AZD1222 dose. V and J are TRBV2 and TRBJ1-5; no clear D. In nucleotides, the CDR3 is TGTGCCAGCAGTGACTGGAGGGCGGGCCAGCCCCAGCATTTT. Its protein product is CASSDWRAGQPQHF.